This is a list of T cell receptor beta chains from one sample in a study of regulatory T cells in long-lasting Graves disease. TCRdb re-derived calls from the multiplex PCR reads in MiXCR, one entry per CDR3 protein. The sample has over 450,000 distinct CDR3 sequences, 12% seen once. This sample was also put to use in a study of T cells in Graves' hyperthyroidism and ophthalmopathy.

Sequences were derived from peripheral blood mononuclear cells (PBMCs), sampled at new diagnosis, from a patient treated with antithyroid drugs. The receptors originated from a woman in her 30s with Graves disease. Each CDR3 is given with its conserved first and last residue. D genes are given only for firm matches. A row's size may be missing; if present it is once, few, many or a size class.

CDR3	DNA	size	V	D	length	J
CASSSEGGAGYEQYF	TGTGCCAGCAGCTCAGAAGGGGGGGCTGGGTACGAGCAGTACTTC	many	TRBV11-2	NA	15	TRBJ2-7
CASRAPSSSWKLFF	TGTGCCAGCAGGGCTCCGTCTAGTTCCTGGAAACTGTTTTTT	many	TRBV28	NA	14	TRBJ1-4
CASSPRDVAYEQYF	TGTGCCAGCAGCCCGCGGGATGTAGCCTACGAGCAGTACTTC	few	TRBV13	NA	14	TRBJ2-7
CASSTGQGGNGYTF	TGTGCCAGCAGCACCGGACAGGGGGGGAATGGCTACACCTTC	many	TRBV13	TRBD1	14	TRBJ1-2
CASSPGGAGNNEQFF	TGTGCCAGCAGCCCCGGCGGTGCGGGGAACAATGAGCAGTTCTTC	many	TRBV5-8	NA	15	TRBJ2-1
CASSLAVGRDTGELFF	TGTGCCAGCAGCTTAGCAGTGGGAAGGGACACCGGGGAGCTGTTTTTT	many	TRBV7-6	NA	16	TRBJ2-2
CSASCRDSTDTQYF	TGCAGTGCTAGTTGCAGAGATAGCACAGATACGCAGTATTTT	many	TRBV20-1	NA	14	TRBJ2-3
CSAIGDRGFNQPQHF	TGCAGTGCTATCGGGGACAGGGGTTTCAATCAGCCCCAGCATTTT	few	TRBV20-1	TRBD1	15	TRBJ1-5
CASSLEVWTGTGELFF	TGTGCCAGCAGCTTAGAGGTCTGGACGGGCACCGGGGAGCTGTTTTTT	few	TRBV7-8	NA	16	TRBJ2-2
CAISESGTVGSGNTIYF	TGTGCCATCAGTGAGAGCGGGACAGTCGGCTCTGGAAACACCATATATTTT	many	TRBV10-3	TRBD1	17	TRBJ1-3
CASKLGRDETQYF	TGTGCCAGCAAATTAGGGAGGGATGAGACCCAGTACTTC	many	TRBV12-3/TRBV12-4	TRBD2	13	TRBJ2-5
CASSMGTGGDLNEKLFF	TGTGCCAGCAGCATGGGGACAGGGGGGGATCTTAATGAAAAACTGTTTTTT	many	TRBV28	TRBD1	17	TRBJ1-4
CASTAGNPNEKLFF	TGTGCCAGTACCGCCGGGAATCCTAATGAAAAACTGTTTTTT	many	TRBV19	NA	14	TRBJ1-4
CASSYSRSIDSEQYF	TGTGCCAGCAGTTACTCGAGATCAATAGATTCCGAGCAGTACTTC	many	TRBV6-2/TRBV6-3	NA	15	TRBJ2-7
CASRGDNEKLFF	TGTGCCAGCAGAGGGGATAATGAAAAACTGTTTTTT	NA	TRBV6-1	NA	12	TRBJ1-4
CASSQGYRLAGGLASEQFF	TGTGCCAGCAGCCAGGGGTATCGACTAGCGGGGGGCCTGGCCTCCGAGCAGTTCTTC	NA	TRBV4-2	TRBD2	19	TRBJ2-1
CASSSTGRETQYF	TGTGCCAGCAGCTCGACAGGGCGAGAGACCCAGTACTTC	many	TRBV7-9	TRBD1	13	TRBJ2-5
CSVGDRGGQPQHF	TGCAGCGTTGGGGACAGGGGAGGACAGCCCCAGCATTTT	few	TRBV29-1	TRBD1	13	TRBJ1-5
CAWSNVLDDEQYF	TGTGCCTGGAGTAACGTGCTAGACGACGAGCAGTACTTC	few	TRBV30	NA	13	TRBJ2-7
CASSSRDSREQYF	TGTGCCAGCAGCTCGAGGGACAGTCGCGAGCAGTACTTC	NA	TRBV7-9	TRBD1	13	TRBJ2-7
CSAGLAGTGGEQFF	TGCAGTGCCGGACTAGCGGGAACCGGCGGTGAGCAGTTCTTC	many	TRBV20-1	TRBD2	14	TRBJ2-1
CASSRGQLNTGELFF	TGTGCCAGCAGCCGGGGACAGCTGAACACCGGGGAGCTGTTTTTT	many	TRBV3-1	TRBD1	15	TRBJ2-2
CASSFPGRLAGGIYNEQFF	TGTGCCAGCAGCTTCCCCGGACGACTAGCGGGAGGGATCTACAATGAGCAGTTCTTC	NA	TRBV7-9	TRBD2	19	TRBJ2-1
CASSPPPLGETQYF	TGTGCCAGCAGTCCCCCCCCTCTGGGAGAGACCCAGTACTTC	many	TRBV28	NA	14	TRBJ2-5